The clone carrying this T cell receptor (beta chain) has a count of ten or more. Its antigen is not identified. The patients, who ranged from 18 to 65 in age, presented with newly diagnosed hyperthyroidism lasting under 2 months. The data were obtained in a study of T cells in Graves' hyperthyroidism and ophthalmopathy. Study-level findings and limits: Stable hyperthyroidism and ophthalmopathy were separated using 13 V-J signatures.

The CDR3 is 13 residues long. Between the trimmed V and J ends, which lost 0 bases and 4 bases, there was a span of 5 bases. CDR1 is SGHTA, CDR2 FQGTGA, per germline. RNA transcripts provided the source from which TCR beta CDR3 regions were amplified. During a first-round RT-PCR of the TCR CDR3, the HTBI primer set was used. TCRdb reprocessed the multiplex PCR reads with MiXCR, giving one entry per CDR3 protein. The sample has a few hundred thousand distinct CDR3 sequences; 13% to 15% are singletons. What was sequenced was blood. The chain has TRBV7-3 and TRBJ2-3; D unresolved. The receptor was isolated from a woman aged 40 to 50 with Graves' hyperthyroidism. The CDR3 coding sequence is TGTGCCAGCAGCTTAACGTTGGCAGATACGCAGTATTTT. This gives the protein CASSLTLADTQYF.